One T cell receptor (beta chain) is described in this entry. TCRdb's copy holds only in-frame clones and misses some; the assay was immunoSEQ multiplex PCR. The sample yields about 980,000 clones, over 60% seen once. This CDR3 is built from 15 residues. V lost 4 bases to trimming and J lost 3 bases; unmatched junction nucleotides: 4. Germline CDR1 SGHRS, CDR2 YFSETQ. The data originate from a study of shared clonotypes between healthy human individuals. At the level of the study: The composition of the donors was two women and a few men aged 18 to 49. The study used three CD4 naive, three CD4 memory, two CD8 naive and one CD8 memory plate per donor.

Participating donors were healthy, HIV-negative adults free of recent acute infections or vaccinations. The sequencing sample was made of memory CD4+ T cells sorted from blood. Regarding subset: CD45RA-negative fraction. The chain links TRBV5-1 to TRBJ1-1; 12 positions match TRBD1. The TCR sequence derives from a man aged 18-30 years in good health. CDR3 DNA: TGCGCCAGCAGCCAAGGGACAGGGGGCTACACTGAAGCTTTCTTT. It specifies CASSQGTGGYTEAFF.